A selection of T cell receptor beta chains follows, all from one sample in a study of blood T cell repertoires in COVID-19. Sequencing used immunoSEQ multiplex PCR; TCRdb keeps in-frame clones, though not all of them. The data show more than 140,000 clones, about 83% seen once. The sequenced material came from peripheral blood. Receptors originate from a human donor in a cohort sampled during active COVID-19. CDR3s include the opening cysteine and the closing phenylalanine or tryptophan. A D gene is named only where the DNA matches it firmly. Clone size appears in some rows only: once, few, many, or a class for an expanded clone.

cdr3_nt	cdr3_aa	d_call	clone_size	v_call	j_call
TGTGCCAGCAGCCCCCGAGGCGGGAGCCCTTACAATGAGCAGTTCTTC	CASSPRGGSPYNEQFF	TRBD2	NA	TRBV7-6	TRBJ2-1
TGTGCCAGCAGCGGGAGCAATCAGCCCCAGCATTTT	CASSGSNQPQHF	NA	NA	TRBV2	TRBJ1-5
TGTGCCAGCAGCCCTTCCCGTTTGAGAGGGTCAGAAGCTTTCTTT	CASSPSRLRGSEAFF	NA	NA	TRBV11-2	TRBJ1-1
TGTGCCATCTCAGAAAACTATGGCTACACCTTC	CAISENYGYTF	NA	NA	TRBV12-3/TRBV12-4	TRBJ1-2
TGTGCCAGCAGCCTAAGCCCGGGGGAGACCCAGTACTTC	CASSLSPGETQYF	NA	NA	TRBV7-3	TRBJ2-5
TGCAGTGCTAGTGGGGGACAGGGGTTAAATCAGCCCCAGCATTTT	CSASGGQGLNQPQHF	TRBD1	NA	TRBV20-1	TRBJ1-5
TGTGCCAGCAGCAGAGGCGGGGGGTACAATGAGCAGTTCTTC	CASSRGGGYNEQFF	TRBD2	few	TRBV13	TRBJ2-1
TGTGCCAGCAGTTGGGGAGGACCAGACAGGGGCTACGAGCAGTACTTC	CASSWGGPDRGYEQYF	TRBD1	NA	TRBV27	TRBJ2-7
TGTGCCAGTAGTGCGGGACTAGCGGGAGTAAACACCGGGGAGCTGTTTTTT	CASSAGLAGVNTGELFF	TRBD2	NA	TRBV19	TRBJ2-2
TGTGCCAGCAGCTTAATTTCGGGACAGGGCAATGAGCAGTTCTTC	CASSLISGQGNEQFF	TRBD1	NA	TRBV7-3	TRBJ2-1
TGTGCCAGCAGCCAACTAGGAGCGGGAGGCTACGAGCAGTACTTC	CASSQLGAGGYEQYF	TRBD2	NA	TRBV14	TRBJ2-7
TGTGCCAGCAATGTTGTAGGGAGCGGCAATGAGCAGTTCTTC	CASNVVGSGNEQFF	NA	NA	TRBV4-2	TRBJ2-1
TGTGCCAGCAGTGGTCTGGGGCGGGGCGGGGAGCTGTTTTTT	CASSGLGRGGELFF	NA	NA	TRBV2	TRBJ2-2
TGTGCCAGCAGCCGCGGGAATGAGCAGTTCTTC	CASSRGNEQFF	NA	NA	TRBV11-3	TRBJ2-1
TGTGCCAGCAGCTTAGAGAGGCGAGAGACCCAGTACTTC	CASSLERRETQYF	NA	NA	TRBV7-8	TRBJ2-5
TGTGCCAGCTCACCTCCCGAGGCTTTCTTCTATGGCTACACCTTC	CASSPPEAFFYGYTF	NA	NA	TRBV18	TRBJ1-2